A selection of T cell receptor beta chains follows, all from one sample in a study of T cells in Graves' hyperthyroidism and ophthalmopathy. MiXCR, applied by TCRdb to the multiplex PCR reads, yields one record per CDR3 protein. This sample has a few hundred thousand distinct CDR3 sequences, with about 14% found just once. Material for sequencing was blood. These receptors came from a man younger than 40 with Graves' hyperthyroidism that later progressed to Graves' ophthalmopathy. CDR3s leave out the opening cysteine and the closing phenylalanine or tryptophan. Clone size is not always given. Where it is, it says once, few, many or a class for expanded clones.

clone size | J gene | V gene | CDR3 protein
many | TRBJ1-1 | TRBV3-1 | ASSIVEGGTEAF
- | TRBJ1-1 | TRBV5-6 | AGSLERANTEAF
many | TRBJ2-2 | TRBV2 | ASSVHLPPGELF
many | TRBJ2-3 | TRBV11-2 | ASSLLGHDTDTQY
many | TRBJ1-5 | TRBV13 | ASSTGQGGNQPQH
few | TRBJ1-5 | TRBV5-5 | ASSLDPGGSQH
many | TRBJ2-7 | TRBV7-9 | ASSPMGGGAYEQY
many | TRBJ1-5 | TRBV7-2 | ASSLEVRGGNQPQH
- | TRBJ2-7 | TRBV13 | ASSSTGLGTYEQY
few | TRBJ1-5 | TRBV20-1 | SARDRWGSESNQPQH
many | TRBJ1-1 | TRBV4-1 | ASSQEVRAGAF
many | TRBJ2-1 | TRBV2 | ASSARGSSYNEQF
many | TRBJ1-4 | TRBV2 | ASSERGLATNEKLF
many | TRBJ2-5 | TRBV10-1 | ASRESPRGTQY
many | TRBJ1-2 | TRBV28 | ASGGVDYGYT
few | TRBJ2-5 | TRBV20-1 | SARETSGGDETQY
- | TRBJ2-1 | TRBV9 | ASSVGTSTYNEQF
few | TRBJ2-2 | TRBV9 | ASSPRLERAGELF
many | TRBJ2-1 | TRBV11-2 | ASSASVRSYNEQF
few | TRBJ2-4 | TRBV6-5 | ASSYSILAGEY
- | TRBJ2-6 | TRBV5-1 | ASSLQGANVLT
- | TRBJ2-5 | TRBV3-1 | ASSQDRLAPPWETQY
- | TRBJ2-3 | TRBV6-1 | ASSDDNTDTQY
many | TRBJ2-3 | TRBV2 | ASGTITDTQY
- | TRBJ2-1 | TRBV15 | ATSGSGGAGNEQF
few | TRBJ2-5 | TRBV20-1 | SARGEGHQY
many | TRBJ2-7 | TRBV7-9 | ASSLAVTRGEHEQY
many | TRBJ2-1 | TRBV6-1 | ARGLAGAQSSYNEQF
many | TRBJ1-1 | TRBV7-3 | ASSLMGNTEAF
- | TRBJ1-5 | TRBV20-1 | SARARRGTGGYQPQH
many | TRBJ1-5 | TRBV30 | AWTTGLGGNQPQH
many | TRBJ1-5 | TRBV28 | ASSSRAQH
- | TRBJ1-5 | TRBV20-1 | SARDGRLGTAKNQPQH
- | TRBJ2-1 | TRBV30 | AWRGKGALGDNEQF
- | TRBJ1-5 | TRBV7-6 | ASSLNIDQPQH
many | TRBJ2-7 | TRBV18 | ASSRRLWQGMTYEQY
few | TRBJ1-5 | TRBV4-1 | ASSPQHGGYSNQPQH
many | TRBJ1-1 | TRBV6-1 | ASSESGQGWVTEAF
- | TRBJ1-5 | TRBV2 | ASSNGQGDRQPQH
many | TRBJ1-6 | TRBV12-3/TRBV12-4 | ASRGQGKGSPLH
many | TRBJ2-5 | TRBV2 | ASSEGEGFRY
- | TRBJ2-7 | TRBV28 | ASSGTGVNRQY
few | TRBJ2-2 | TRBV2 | ASKGGPNANTGELF
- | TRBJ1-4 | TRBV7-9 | ASSPRSWEKLF
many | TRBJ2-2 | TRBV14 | ASSQFVTGELF
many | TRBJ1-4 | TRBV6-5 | ASSYSTRAQKLF
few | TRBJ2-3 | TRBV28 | ASSFAGTSGFPGTDTQY
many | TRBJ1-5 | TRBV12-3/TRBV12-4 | ASRGEVGQPQH
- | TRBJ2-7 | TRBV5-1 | ASSLGEDSTYEQY
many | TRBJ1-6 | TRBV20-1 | SARKSGPDSPLH
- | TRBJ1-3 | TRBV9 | ASSVGGGTGNTIY
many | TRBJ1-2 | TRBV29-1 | SGSTDPTPNYGYT
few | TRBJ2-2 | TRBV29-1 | SVEVRAAGELF
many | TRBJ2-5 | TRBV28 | ASSQGDIQETQY